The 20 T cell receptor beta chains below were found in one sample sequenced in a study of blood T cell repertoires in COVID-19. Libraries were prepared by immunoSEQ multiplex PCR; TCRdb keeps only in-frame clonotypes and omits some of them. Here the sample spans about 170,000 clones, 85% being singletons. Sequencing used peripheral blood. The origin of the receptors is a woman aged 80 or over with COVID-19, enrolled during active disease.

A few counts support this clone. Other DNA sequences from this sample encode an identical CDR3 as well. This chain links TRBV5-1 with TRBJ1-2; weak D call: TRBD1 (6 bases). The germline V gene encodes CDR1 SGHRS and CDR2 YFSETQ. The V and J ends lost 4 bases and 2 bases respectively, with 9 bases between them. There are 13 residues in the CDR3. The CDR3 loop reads CASSRDTNYGYTF. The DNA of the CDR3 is TGCGCCAGCAGCCGGGACACCAACTATGGCTACACCTTC.

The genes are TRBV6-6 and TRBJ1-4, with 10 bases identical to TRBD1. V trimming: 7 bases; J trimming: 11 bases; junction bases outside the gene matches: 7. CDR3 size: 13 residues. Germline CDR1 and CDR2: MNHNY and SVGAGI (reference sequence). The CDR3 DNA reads TGTGCCAGCAAATTGACAGGGGGCGGCAAACTGTTTTTT. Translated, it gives CASKLTGGGKLFF.

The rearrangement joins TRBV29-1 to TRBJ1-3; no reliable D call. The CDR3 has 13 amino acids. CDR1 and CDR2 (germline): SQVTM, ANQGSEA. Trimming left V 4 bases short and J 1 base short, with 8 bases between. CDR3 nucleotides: TGCAGCGTTGGGGAGCCTTCTGGAAACACCATATATTTT. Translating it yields CSVGEPSGNTIYF.

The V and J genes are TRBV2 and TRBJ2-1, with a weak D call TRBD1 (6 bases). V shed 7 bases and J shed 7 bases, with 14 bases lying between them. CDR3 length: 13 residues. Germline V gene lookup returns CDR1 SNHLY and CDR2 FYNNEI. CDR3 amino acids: CASIQGTGNEQFF. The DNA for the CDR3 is TGTGCCAGCATTCAGGGGACCGGGAATGAGCAGTTCTTC.

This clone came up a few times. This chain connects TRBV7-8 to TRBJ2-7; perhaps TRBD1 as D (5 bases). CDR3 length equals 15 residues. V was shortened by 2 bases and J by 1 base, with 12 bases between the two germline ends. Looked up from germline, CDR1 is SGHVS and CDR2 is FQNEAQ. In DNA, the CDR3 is TGTGCCAGCAGCTTAAGGTTCACAGGATCCTACGAGCAGTACTTC. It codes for CASSLRFTGSYEQYF.

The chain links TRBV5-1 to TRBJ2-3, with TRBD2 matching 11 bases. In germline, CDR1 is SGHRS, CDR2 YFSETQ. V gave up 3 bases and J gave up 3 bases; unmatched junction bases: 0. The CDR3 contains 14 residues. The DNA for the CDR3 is TGCGCCAGCAGCTCTAGCGGGAGGACAGATACGCAGTATTTT. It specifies CASSSSGRTDTQYF. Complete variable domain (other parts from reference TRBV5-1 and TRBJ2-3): KAGVTQTPRYLIKTRGQQVTLSCSPISGHRSVSWYQQTPGQGLQFLFEYFSETQRNKGNFPGRFSGRQFSNSRSEMNVSTLELGDSALYLCASSSSGRTDTQYFGPGTRLTVL.

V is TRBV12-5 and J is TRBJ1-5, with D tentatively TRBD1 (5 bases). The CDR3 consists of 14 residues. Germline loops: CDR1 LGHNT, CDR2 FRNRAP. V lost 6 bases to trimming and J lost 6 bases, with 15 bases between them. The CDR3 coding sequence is TGTGCTAGTGGCCCAGGGATGGCAAGTCAGCCCCAGCATTTT. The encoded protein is CASGPGMASQPQHF.

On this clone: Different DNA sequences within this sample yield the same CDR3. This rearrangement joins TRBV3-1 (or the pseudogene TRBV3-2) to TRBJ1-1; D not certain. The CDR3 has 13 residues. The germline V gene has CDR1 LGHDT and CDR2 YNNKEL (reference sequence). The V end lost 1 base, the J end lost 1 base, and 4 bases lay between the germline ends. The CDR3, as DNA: TGTGCCAGCAGCCAAGTCCAGAACACTGAAGCTTTCTTT. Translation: CASSQVQNTEAFF.

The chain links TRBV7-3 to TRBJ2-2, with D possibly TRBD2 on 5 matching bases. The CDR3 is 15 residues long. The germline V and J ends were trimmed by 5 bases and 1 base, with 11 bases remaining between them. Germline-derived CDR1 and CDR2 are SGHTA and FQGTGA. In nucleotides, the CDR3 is TGTGCCAGCAGCGGTGGAGGAGGGAACACCGGGGAGCTGTTTTTT. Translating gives CASSGGGGNTGELFF.

CDR3 nucleotide sequence: TGTGCCAGCAATAGCCGGCGGGACACAGATACGCAGTATTTT. Its protein product is CASNSRRDTDTQYF. The chain is built from TRBV2 and TRBJ2-3, with TRBD2 as a possible D gene (6 bases). CDR3 length: 14 residues. Germline CDR1 and CDR2: SNHLY and FYNNEI. The V end was cut by 7 bases, the J end by 2 bases, with 13 bases between.

CDR3 in DNA: TGCGCCAGCACCACAACGACAGGGGGGAACACTGAAGCTTTCTTT. This gives the protein CASTTTTGGNTEAFF. The V gene is TRBV5-1, the J gene TRBJ1-1, with TRBD1 matching 9 bases. CDR3 length: 15 amino acids. J gave up 1 base and V 6 bases, and 7 bases lay outside the gene matches. From germline, CDR1 is SGHRS and CDR2 YFSETQ.

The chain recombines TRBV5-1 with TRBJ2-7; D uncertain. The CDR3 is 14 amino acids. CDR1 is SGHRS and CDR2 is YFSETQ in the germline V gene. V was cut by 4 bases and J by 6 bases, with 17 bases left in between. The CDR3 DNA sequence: TGCGCCAGCAGCACCCCTATCGGGTCCGGCGAGCAGTACTTC. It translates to CASSTPIGSGEQYF. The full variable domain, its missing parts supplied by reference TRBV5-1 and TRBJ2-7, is KAGVTQTPRYLIKTRGQQVTLSCSPISGHRSVSWYQQTPGQGLQFLFEYFSETQRNKGNFPGRFSGRQFSNSRSEMNVSTLELGDSALYLCASSTPIGSGEQYFGPGTRLTVT.

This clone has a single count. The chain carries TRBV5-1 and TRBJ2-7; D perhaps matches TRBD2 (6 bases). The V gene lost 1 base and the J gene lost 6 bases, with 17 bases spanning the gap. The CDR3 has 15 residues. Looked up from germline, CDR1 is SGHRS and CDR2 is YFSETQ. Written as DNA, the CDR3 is TGCGCCAGCAGCTTGCCCGGGGCCCAGGAGGGCGAGCAGTACTTC. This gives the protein CASSLPGAQEGEQYF.

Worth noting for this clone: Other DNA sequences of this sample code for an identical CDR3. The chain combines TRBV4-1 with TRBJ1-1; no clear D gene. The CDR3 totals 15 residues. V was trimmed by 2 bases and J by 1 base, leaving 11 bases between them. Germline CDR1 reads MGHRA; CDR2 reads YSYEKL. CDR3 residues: CASSQLTGGNTEAFF. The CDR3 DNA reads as TGCGCCAGCAGCCAATTGACGGGAGGGAACACTGAAGCTTTCTTT.

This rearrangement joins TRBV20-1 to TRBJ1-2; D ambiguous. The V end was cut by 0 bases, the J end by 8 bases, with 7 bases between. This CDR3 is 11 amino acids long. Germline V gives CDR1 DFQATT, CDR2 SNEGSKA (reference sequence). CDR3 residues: CSARDLRGYTF. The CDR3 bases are TGCAGTGCTAGAGATCTAAGAGGCTACACCTTC.

CDR3 in amino acids: CASSFTIQGALHTDTQYF. The CDR3 coding sequence is TGTGCCAGCAGCTTTACAATACAGGGGGCCCTCCACACAGATACGCAGTATTTT. The J gene is TRBJ2-3, the V gene TRBV5-8; TRBD1 matches at 9 bases. The germline gives CDR1 SGHTS, CDR2 YDEGEE. Trimming cost V 2 bases and J 2 bases; bases outside gene matches: 12. This CDR3 is 18 amino acids long.

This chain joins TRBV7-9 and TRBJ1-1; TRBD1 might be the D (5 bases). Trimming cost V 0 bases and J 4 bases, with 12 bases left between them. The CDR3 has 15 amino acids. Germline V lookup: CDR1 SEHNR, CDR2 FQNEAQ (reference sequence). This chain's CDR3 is CASSLASGYLTEAFF. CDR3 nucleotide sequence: TGTGCCAGCAGCTTAGCTTCAGGGTATCTCACTGAAGCTTTCTTT.

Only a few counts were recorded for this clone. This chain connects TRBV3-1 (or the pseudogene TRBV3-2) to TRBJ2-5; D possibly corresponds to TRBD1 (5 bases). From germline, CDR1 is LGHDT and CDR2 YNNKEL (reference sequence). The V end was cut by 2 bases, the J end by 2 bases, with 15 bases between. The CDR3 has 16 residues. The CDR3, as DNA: TGTGCCAGCAGCCAAACGTCGGTGCAGGGACAAGAGACCCAGTACTTC. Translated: CASSQTSVQGQETQYF.

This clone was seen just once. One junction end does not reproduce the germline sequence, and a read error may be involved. The CDR3 loop reads CASTLVQGAYEQYF. The CDR3 DNA sequence: TGTGCCAGCACCTTAGTTCAGGGGGCCTACGAGCAGTACTTC. The chain is built from TRBV7-8 and TRBJ2-7; 7 bases fit TRBD1. CDR3 length: 14 amino acids. CDR1 and CDR2 from the germline V gene are SGHVS and FQNEAQ. The full variable domain, rest sourced from reference TRBV7-8 and TRBJ2-7, is GAGVSQSPRYKVAKRGQDVALRCDPISGHVSLFWYQQALGQGPEFLTYFQNEAQLDKSGLPSDRFFAERPEGSVSTLKIQRTQQEDSAVYLCASTLVQGAYEQYFGPGTRLTVT.

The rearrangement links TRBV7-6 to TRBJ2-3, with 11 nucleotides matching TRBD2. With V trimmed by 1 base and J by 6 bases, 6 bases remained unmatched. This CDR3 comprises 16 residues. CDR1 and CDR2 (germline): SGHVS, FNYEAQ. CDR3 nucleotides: TGTGCCAGCAGCTTAGGTAGCGGGAGGGTCGGCGATACGCAGTATTTT. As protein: CASSLGSGRVGDTQYF.